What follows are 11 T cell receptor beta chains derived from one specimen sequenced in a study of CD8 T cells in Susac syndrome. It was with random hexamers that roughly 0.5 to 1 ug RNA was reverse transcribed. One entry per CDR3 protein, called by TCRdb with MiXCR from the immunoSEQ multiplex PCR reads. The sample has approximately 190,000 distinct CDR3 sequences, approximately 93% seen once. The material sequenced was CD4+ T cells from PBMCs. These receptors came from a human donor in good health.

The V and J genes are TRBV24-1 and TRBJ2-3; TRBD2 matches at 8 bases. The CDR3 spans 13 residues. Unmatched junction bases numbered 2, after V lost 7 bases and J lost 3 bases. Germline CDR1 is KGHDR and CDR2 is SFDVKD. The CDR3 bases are TGTGCCACCAGACGGGGGGGAACAGATACGCAGTATTTT. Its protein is CATRRGGTDTQYF.

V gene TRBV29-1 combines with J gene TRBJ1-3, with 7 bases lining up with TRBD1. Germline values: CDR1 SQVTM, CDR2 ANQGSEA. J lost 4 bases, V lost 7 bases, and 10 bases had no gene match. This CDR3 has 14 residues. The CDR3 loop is CSARTGVEGNTIYF. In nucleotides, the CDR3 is TGCAGCGCTCGCACAGGGGTTGAAGGAAACACCATATATTTT.

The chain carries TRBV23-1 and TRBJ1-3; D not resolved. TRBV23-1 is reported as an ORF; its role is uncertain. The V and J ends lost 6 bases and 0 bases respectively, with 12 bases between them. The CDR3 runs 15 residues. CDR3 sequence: CASREEVNSGNTIYF. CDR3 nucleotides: TGCGCCAGCAGAGAAGAGGTAAACTCTGGAAACACCATATATTTT.

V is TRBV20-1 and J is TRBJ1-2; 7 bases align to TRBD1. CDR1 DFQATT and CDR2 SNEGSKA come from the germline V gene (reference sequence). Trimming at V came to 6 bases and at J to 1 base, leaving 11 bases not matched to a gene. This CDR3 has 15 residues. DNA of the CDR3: TGCAGTGCCAGGGGGGGACAGTGGGGTAACTATGGCTACACCTTC. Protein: CSARGGQWGNYGYTF.

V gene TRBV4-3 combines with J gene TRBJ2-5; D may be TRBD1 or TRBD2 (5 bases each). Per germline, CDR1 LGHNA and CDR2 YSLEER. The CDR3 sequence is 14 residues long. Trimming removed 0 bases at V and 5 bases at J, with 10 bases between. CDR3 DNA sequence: TGCGCCAGCAGCCAAGATGGGACCGATGAGACCCAGTACTTC. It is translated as CASSQDGTDETQYF.

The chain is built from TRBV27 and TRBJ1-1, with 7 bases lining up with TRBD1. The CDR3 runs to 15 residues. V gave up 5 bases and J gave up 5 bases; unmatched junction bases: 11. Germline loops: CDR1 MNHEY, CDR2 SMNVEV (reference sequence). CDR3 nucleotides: TGTGCCAGCAGTAGACGGACAGGCCAGGGGACTGAAGCTTTCTTT. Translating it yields CASSRRTGQGTEAFF.

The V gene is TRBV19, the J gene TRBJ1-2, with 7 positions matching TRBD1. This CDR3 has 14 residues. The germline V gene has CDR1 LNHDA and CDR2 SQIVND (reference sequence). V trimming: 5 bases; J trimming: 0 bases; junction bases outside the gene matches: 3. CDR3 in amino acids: CASSVGQANYGYTF. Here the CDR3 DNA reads TGTGCCAGTAGTGTTGGACAGGCTAACTATGGCTACACCTTC.

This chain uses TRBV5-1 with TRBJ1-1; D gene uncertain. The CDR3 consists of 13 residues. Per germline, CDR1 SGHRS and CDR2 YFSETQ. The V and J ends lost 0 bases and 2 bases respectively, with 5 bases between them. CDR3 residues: CASSLASNTEAFF. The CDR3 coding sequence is TGCGCCAGCAGCTTGGCGAGCAACACTGAAGCTTTCTTT.

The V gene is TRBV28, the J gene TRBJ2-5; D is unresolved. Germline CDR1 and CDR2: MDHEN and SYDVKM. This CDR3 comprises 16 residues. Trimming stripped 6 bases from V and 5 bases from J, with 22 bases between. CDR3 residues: CASSLTRLGPEETQYF. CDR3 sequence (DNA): TGTGCCAGCAGCCTAACCAGGCTAGGGCCGGAGGAGACCCAGTACTTC.

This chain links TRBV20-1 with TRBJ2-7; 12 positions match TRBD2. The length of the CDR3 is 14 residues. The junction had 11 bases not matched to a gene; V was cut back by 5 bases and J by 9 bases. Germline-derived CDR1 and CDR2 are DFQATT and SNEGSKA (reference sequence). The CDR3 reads CSAVATSGGKGQYF. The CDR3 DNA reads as TGCAGTGCTGTCGCGACTAGCGGGGGTAAAGGGCAGTACTTC.

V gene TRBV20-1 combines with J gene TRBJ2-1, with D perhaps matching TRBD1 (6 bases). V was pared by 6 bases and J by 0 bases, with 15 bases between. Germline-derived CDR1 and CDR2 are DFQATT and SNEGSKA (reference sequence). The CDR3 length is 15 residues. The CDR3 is CSATGSPSSYNEQFF. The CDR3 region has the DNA TGCAGTGCAACAGGGTCCCCCAGCTCCTACAATGAGCAGTTCTTC.